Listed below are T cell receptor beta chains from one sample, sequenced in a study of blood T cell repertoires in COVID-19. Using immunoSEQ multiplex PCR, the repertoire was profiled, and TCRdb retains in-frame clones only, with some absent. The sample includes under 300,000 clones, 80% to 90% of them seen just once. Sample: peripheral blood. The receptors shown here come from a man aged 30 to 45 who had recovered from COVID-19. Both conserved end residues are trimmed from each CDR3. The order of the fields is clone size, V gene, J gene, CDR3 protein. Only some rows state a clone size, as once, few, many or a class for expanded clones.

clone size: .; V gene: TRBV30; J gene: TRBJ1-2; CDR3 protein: AWSAFPGIANYGYT
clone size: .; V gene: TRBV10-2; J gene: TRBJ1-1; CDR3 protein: ASNRGTLNTEAF
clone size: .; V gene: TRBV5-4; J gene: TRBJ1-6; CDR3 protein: ASSSPSPGVVNSPLH
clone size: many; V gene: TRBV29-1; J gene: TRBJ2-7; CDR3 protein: SVADRGFSYEQY
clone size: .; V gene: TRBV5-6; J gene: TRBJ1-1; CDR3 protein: ASSFLTGGEAF
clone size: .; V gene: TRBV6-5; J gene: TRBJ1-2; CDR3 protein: ASSYGRGNYGYT
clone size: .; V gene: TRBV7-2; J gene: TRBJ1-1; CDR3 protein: ASSFTSGGTEAF
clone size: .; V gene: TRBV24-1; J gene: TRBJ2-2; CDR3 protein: ATSDNPGTSAGELF
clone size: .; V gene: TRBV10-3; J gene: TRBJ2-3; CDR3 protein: AISRGGGGPTDTQY
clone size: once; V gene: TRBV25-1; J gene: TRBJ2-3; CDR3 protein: ASSASTGSTDTQY
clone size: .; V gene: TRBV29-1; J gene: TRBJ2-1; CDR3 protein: SVASGTLANEQF
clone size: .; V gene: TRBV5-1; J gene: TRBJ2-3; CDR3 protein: ASSSGPPDTQY
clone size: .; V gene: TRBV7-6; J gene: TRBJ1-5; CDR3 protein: ASSLVQGPQPQH
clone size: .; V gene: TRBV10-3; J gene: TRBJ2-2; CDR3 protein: AIRPGQGWTGELF
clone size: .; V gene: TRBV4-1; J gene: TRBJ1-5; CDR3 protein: ASSQDPPGYSNQPQH
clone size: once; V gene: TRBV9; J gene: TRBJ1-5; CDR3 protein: ASSADDRDQPQH
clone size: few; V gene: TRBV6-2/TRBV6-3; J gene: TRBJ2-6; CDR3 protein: ASSARQGIPSGANVLT
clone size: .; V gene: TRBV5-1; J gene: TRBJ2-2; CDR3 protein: ASGTGYAGELF
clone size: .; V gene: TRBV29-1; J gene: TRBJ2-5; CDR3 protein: SAGTSGKETQY
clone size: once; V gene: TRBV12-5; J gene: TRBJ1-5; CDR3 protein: ASGPSGQMSNQPQH
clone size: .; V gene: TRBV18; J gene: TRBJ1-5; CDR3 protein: ASSPWNRDNEPQH
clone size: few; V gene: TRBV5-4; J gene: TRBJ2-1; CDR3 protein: ASSLWKRGYNEQF
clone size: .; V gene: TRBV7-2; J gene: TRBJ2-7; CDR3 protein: ASSLGYATYEQY
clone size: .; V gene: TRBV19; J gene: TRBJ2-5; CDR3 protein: ASSGTTGVMKTQY
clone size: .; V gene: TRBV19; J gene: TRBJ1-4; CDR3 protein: ASSNPRTGSYEKLF
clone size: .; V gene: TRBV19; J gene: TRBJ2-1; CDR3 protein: ASSSYLEQF
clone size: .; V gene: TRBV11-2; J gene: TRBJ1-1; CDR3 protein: ASSFDEVIQAF
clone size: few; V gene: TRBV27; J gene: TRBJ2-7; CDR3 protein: ASSTGRGHYEQY
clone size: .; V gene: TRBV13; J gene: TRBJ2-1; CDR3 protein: ASSPYPSTNYNEQF
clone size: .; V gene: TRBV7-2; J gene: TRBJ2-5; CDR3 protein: ASSLVMADGFQTQY
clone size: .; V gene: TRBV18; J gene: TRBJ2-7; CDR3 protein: ASSPDWGQQY
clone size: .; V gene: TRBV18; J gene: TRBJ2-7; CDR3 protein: ASSTGHYEQY
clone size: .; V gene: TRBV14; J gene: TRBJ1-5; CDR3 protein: ASSPTGGNQPQH
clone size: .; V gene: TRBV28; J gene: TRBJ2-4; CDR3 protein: ASSSPTGTNIQY
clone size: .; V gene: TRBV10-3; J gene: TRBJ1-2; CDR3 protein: AISGQGRYDGYT
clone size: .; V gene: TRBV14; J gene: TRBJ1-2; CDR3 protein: ASSQAGQGAVSSGYT